The rows below give T cell receptor beta chains drawn from one sample of a study of T-cell reconstitution after alpha-beta-depleted transplantation in children. TCRdb ran MiXCR on the PCR reads and lists one entry per CDR3 protein. This table holds hundreds of thousands of distinct CDR3 sequences, around 17% found once. Sequencing used PBMCs from the stem cell graft donor, obtained from the stem cell graft. Source of these receptors: a human donor who donated a stem cell graft to a child with acute lymphoblastic leukemia. Both conserved end residues are part of each CDR3. The D gene is left open where the match is weak. Clone sizes are given selectively: once, few, many, or a class where the clone is expanded.

V gene,J gene,D gene,clone size,CDR3 DNA,CDR3 protein
TRBV27,TRBJ1-5,NA,few,TGTGCCAGCAGTCGCGGGGCCTCCAATCAGCCCCAGCATTTT,CASSRGASNQPQHF
TRBV18,TRBJ1-1,NA,NA,TGTGCCAGCTCACCACCAGGCGGGAGTGAAGCTTTCTTT,CASSPPGGSEAFF
TRBV20-1,TRBJ2-1,TRBD2,few,TGCAGTGCCGTCCTACTAGCGGGTATTTACAGCGCCTACAATGAGCAGTTCTTC,CSAVLLAGIYSAYNEQFF
TRBV6-1,TRBJ2-1,TRBD2,few,TGTGCCAGCAGTGGACGGGACTACTATTACAATGATCAGTTCTTC,CASSGRDYYYNDQFF
TRBV7-2,TRBJ2-7,NA,NA,TGTGCCAGCAGCCCAGGACAGAACTACGAGCAGTACTTC,CASSPGQNYEQYF
TRBV5-1,TRBJ2-5,NA,NA,TGCGCCAGCAGCTTTTTAAGGGAACAAGAGACCCAGTACTTC,CASSFLREQETQYF
TRBV11-2,TRBJ2-3,TRBD1,NA,TGTGCCAGCAGGCGTCCCGGACAGGGAAAAGATACGCAGTATTTT,CASRRPGQGKDTQYF
TRBV5-1,TRBJ2-7,NA,few,TGCGCCAGCAGCTCAGACCCTGGTCTTGACGAGCAGTACTTC,CASSSDPGLDEQYF
TRBV20-1,TRBJ2-2,NA,few,TGCAGTGCTAGAGATCTAGGAGTCTACACCGGGGAGCTGTTTTTT,CSARDLGVYTGELFF
TRBV30,TRBJ2-3,NA,NA,TGTGCCTGGAGTAACACAGATACGCAGTATTTT,CAWSNTDTQYF
TRBV20-1,TRBJ2-7,NA,NA,TGCAGTGCTGGGGACACCCGTGGCGAGCAGTACTTC,CSAGDTRGEQYF
TRBV11-2,TRBJ1-1,NA,NA,TGTGCCAGCAGCTTAAGCGGGATGAGGGGCACTGAAGCTTTCTTT,CASSLSGMRGTEAFF
TRBV7-9,TRBJ1-2,NA,NA,TGTGCCAGCAGCCATACACAGGGTGGCTATGGCTACACCTTC,CASSHTQGGYGYTF
TRBV7-9,TRBJ2-1,NA,few,TGTGCCAGCAGCTTAATGGGAGCGGGTTACAATGAGCAGTTCTTC,CASSLMGAGYNEQFF
TRBV5-1,TRBJ2-1,NA,NA,TGCGCCAGCAGCAGCTTAACCCATTACAATGAGCAGTTCTTC,CASSSLTHYNEQFF
TRBV21-1,TRBJ2-1,NA,few,TGTGCCAGCCCCGTAGCGGATGAGCAGTTCTTC,CASPVADEQFF
TRBV20-1,TRBJ2-2,NA,NA,TGCAGTGCTGCCTGGGGAGTGGAGTTCCAGGCCACCGGGGAGCTGTTTTTT,CSAAWGVEFQATGELFF
TRBV10-2,TRBJ1-5,TRBD1,many,TGCGCCAGCAGACCCGGACAGGGGGCGAGTCAGCCCCAGCATTTT,CASRPGQGASQPQHF
TRBV5-5,TRBJ2-5,NA,NA,TGTGCCAGCCACTACCCGAAAGCAGCCATCGAAGAGACCCAGTACTTC,CASHYPKAAIEETQYF
TRBV29-1,TRBJ2-7,TRBD2,NA,TGCAGCGCGCGGCTTGGGACTAGCGGAACTGGGCAGTACTTC,CSARLGTSGTGQYF
TRBV5-1,TRBJ2-5,NA,many,TGTGCCAGCAGCTTAGGAGGGGTCCAAGAGACCCAGTACTTC,CASSLGGVQETQYF
TRBV27,TRBJ2-2,TRBD2,NA,TGTGCCAGCAGGGCGGGACTAGCGGACACCGGGGAGCTGTTTTTT,CASRAGLADTGELFF
TRBV20-1,TRBJ2-7,NA,few,TGCAGTGCCCAATGGGTCATCGCCCCCTACGAGCAGTACTTC,CSAQWVIAPYEQYF
TRBV28,TRBJ2-3,TRBD2,NA,TGTGCCAGCAGTTTATGGTTTAGCGGGAGTTCAGATACGCAGTATTTT,CASSLWFSGSSDTQYF
TRBV2,TRBJ2-5,NA,NA,TGTGCCAGCAGTGTCGGCAGGCGGGAGACCCAGTACTTC,CASSVGRRETQYF
TRBV9,TRBJ1-5,TRBD1,NA,TGTGCCAGCAGCGTAGGGGACAGGGGGACTGGCCCCCAGCATTTT,CASSVGDRGTGPQHF
TRBV19,TRBJ2-7,TRBD1,few,TGTGCCAGTAGTACTGAACGGACAGGGGGGATCTCCTACGAGCAGTACTTC,CASSTERTGGISYEQYF
TRBV5-1,TRBJ2-3,NA,few,TGCGCCAGCAGCTTGGGCTCGGGAGTGGATACGCAGTATTTT,CASSLGSGVDTQYF
TRBV19,TRBJ2-7,NA,NA,TGTGCCAGTAGTATGACCCTTACAGGGTTGTCCTACGAGCAGTACTTC,CASSMTLTGLSYEQYF
TRBV29-1,TRBJ1-2,NA,few,TGCAGCGTCCTTTTCCCTAACTATGGCTACACCTTC,CSVLFPNYGYTF